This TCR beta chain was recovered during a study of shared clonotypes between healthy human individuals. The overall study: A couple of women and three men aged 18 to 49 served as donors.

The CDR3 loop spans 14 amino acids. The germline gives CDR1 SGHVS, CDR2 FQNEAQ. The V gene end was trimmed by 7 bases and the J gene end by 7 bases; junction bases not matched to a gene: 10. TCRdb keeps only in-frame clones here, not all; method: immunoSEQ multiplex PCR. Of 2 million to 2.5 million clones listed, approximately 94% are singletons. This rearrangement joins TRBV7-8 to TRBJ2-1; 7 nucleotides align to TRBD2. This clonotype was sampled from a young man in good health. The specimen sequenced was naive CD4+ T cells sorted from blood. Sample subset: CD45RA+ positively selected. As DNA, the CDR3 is TGTGCCAGCAAAAGCGGGAAAGACGGGAATGAGCAGTTCTTC. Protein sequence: CASKSGKDGNEQFF. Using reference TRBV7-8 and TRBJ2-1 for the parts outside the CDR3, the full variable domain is GAGVSQSPRYKVAKRGQDVALRCDPISGHVSLFWYQQALGQGPEFLTYFQNEAQLDKSGLPSDRFFAERPEGSVSTLKIQRTQQEDSAVYLCASKSGKDGNEQFFGPGTRLTVL.